This entry is about one TCR beta chain. Its specificity is unknown. The source of the sample is a study of T cell responses to AZD1222 COVID-19 vaccine. Whole-study results and caveats: A mostly white British donor set with more females was recruited, and clonal diversity was possibly underestimated. Scientists sampled the repertoires only once the peak T cell response had passed.

Germline CDR1 and CDR2: SQVTM and ANQGSEA. The junction had 9 bases not matched to a gene; V was cut back by 0 bases and J by 2 bases. The CDR3 length is 16 residues. The method was immunoSEQ multiplex PCR; TCRdb's version includes in-frame clones alone and lacks a portion of them. In the table there are roughly 150,000 clones, roughly 90% of which are singletons. This sequence was found in an adult who received the AZD1222 COVID-19 vaccine. The rearrangement joins TRBV29-1 to TRBJ1-2; TRBD1 matches at 7 bases. The input for sequencing was peripheral blood, taken 28 days after the second AZD1222 dose. The CDR3 DNA is TGCAGCGTTGAAGATTGGTCAGGGGGTGAGAACTATGGCTACACCTTC. Translating gives CSVEDWSGGENYGYTF. The complete variable domain, with remaining parts taken from reference TRBV29-1 and TRBJ1-2, reads SAVISQKPSRDICQRGTSLTIQCQVDSQVTMMFWYRQQPGQSLTLIATANQGSEATYESGFVIDKFPISRPNLTFSTLTVSNMSPEDSSIYLCSVEDWSGGENYGYTFGSGTRLTVV.